This T cell receptor (beta chain) was sequenced for a study of resident and recirculating memory T cells in vitiligo. Study summary: Genomic DNA was extracted from whole homogenized samples, with no cell sorting.

Stable vitiligo meant no lesion change over the previous 6 months. Anyone treated within the previous three months was excluded. Whole-study results and caveats: Non-conserved TCRs across sites and patients suggested distinct clones per lesion.

Assay: immunoSEQ multiplex PCR; the TCRdb copy retains only in-frame clones and omits some. This table holds 75,000 to 85,000 clones, around 92% found once. Trimming took 0 bases from V and 4 from J, leaving 12 bases between them. Germline V CDR1 and CDR2: LGHNA, YSLEER. This CDR3 is 15 amino acids long. With regard to this clone: As yet, its antigen is unknown.

The sequencing sample was made of blood. This chain links TRBV4-3 with TRBJ1-2; weak D call: TRBD1 (5 bases). The receptor's source is a male donor with vitiligo. This CDR3 is CASSQDSPRAYGYTF. CDR3 bases: TGCGCCAGCAGCCAAGATTCCCCCAGGGCCTATGGCTACACCTTC.